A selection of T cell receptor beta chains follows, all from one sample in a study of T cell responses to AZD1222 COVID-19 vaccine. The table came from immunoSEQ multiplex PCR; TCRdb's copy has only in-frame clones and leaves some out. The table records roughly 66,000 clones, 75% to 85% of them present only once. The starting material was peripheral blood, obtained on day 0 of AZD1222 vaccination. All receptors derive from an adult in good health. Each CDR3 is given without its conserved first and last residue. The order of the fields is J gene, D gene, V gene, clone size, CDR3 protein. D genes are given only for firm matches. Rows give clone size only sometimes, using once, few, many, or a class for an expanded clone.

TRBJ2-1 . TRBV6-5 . ASRKGSGGDEQF
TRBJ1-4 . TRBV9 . ASSVGAGFREKLF
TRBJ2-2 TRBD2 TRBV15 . ATSRAGLAANPLF
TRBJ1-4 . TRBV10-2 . ASSVAGAYEKLF
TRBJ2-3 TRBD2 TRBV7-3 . ASSFSSGGTDTQY
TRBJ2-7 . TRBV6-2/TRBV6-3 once ASSDGSDRPGGKQY
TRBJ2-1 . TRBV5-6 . ASSLTGSYNEQF
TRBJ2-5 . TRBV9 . ARLAQY
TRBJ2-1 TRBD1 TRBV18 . ASSPNRLGTGDNEQF
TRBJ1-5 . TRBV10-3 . AISDRENQPQH
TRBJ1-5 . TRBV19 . ASSPHLGRPNQPQH
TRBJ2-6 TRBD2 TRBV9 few ASSVAGGALLAGANVLT
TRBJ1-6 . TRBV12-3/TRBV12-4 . ASSLGVNSPLH
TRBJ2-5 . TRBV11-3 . ASSFSLRGGEETQY
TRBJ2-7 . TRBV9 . ASSPEGPYEQY
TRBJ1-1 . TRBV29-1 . SVEVGGGVTEAF
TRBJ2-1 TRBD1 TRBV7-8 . ASSPSTGKNEQF
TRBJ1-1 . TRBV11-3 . ASSLDRGRGNTEAF
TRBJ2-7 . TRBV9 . ASSPRVLDYEQY
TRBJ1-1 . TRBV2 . ASKPAGRTNTEAF
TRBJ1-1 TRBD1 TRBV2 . ASRETGGLGEAF
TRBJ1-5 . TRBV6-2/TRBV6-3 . ASSYEVKPQH
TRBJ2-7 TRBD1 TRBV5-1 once ASRPDPGQGNEQY
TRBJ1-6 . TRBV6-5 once ASRLRTENSPLH
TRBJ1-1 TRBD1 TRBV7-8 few ASSLVSQGAEAF
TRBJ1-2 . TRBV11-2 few ASSYTLGGYT
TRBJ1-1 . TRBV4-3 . ASSQERGNTEAF
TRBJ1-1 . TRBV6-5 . ASSFDINTEAF
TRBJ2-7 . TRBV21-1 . ASTGGQGPYEQY
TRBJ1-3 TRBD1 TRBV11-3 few ASSRTGSSSGNTIY
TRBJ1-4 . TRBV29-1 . SAMGMRGQGEKLF
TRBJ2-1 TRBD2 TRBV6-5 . ASSPNSAGGEQF
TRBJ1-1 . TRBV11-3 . ASSLDFTEAF
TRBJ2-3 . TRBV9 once ASSPGRETDTQY
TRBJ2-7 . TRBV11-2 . ASSLSVPTSSYEQY
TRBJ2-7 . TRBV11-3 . ASSLGDYEQY
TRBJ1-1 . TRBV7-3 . ASSLGLQLMNTEAF
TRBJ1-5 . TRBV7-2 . ASSLYGLGNQPQH
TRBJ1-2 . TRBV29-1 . SVEGVPYGYT
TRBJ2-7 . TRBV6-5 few ATTQQSTYEQY
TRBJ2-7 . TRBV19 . ASSPGGGWSYEQY
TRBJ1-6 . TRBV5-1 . ASSLAGRSLLH